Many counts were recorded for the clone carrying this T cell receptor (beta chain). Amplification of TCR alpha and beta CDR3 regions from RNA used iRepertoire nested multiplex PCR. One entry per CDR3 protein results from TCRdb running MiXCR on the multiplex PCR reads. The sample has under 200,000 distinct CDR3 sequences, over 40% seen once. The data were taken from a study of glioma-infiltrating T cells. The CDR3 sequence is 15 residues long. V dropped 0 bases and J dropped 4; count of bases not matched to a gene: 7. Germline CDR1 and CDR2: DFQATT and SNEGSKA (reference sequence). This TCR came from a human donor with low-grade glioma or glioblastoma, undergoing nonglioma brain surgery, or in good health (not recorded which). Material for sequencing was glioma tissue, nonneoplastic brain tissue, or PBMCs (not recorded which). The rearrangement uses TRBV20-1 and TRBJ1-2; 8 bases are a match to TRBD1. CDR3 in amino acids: CSARERTGPSYGYTF. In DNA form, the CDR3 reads TGCAGTGCTAGAGAGCGGACAGGGCCCTCCTATGGCTACACCTTC.